This T cell receptor (beta chain) comes out of a study of tumor-infiltrating lymphocytes in primary liver carcinoma. Study context: With diameters of roughly 4 to 10 cm, tumors were stage T1-T3 N0M0.

Reverse transcription of about 500 ng total RNA with a constant-region primer produced TCR beta cDNA. Slightly modified ARM-PCR served as the procedure for the TCR beta libraries. These libraries came from three rounds of nested multiplex PCR. It was with TRBV1-TRBV30 forward primers and a C-beta reverse primer that the first two PCR rounds were run, at roughly 10 cycles each. One entry per CDR3 protein results from TCRdb running MiXCR on the multiplex PCR reads. The profile shows 310,000 or so distinct CDR3 sequences, less than 75% of them singletons. Trimming took 8 bases from V and 2 from J, leaving 31 bases between them. This CDR3 is built from 20 residues. CDR1 ENHRY and CDR2 SYGVKD come from the germline V gene. They got blood RNA out of unsorted whole blood and also pulled out germline DNA. The patients carried chronic HBV infection and had received no treatment. Peripheral blood, four milliliters, was collected prior to surgery.

The chain links TRBV10-3 to TRBJ2-1, with TRBD1 as a possible D gene (7 bases). The origin of this receptor is a man aged 35 to 55 with primary liver carcinoma and hepatitis B virus infection. The sample consisted of peripheral blood. In DNA, the CDR3 is TGTGCCATCGCCGGGACAGAGGCGGGTCCCCCGGGAGAGGCCTACAATGAGCAGTTCTTC. Amino acids: CAIAGTEAGPPGEAYNEQFF.